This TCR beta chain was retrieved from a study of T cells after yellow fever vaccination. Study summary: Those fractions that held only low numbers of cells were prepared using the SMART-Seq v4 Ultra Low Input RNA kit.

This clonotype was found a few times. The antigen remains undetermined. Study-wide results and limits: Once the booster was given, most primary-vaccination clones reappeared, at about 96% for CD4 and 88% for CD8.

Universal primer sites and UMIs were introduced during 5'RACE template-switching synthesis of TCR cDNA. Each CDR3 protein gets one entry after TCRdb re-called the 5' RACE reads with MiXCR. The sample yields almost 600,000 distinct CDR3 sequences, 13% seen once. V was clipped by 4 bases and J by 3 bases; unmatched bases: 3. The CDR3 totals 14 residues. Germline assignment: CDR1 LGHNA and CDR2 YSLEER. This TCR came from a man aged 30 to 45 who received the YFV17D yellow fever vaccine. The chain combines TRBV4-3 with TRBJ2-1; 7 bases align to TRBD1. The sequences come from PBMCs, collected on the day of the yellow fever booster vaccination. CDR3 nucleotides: TGCGCCAGCAGCCCGGGACAGCGCTACAATGAGCAGTTCTTC. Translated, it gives CASSPGQRYNEQFF.